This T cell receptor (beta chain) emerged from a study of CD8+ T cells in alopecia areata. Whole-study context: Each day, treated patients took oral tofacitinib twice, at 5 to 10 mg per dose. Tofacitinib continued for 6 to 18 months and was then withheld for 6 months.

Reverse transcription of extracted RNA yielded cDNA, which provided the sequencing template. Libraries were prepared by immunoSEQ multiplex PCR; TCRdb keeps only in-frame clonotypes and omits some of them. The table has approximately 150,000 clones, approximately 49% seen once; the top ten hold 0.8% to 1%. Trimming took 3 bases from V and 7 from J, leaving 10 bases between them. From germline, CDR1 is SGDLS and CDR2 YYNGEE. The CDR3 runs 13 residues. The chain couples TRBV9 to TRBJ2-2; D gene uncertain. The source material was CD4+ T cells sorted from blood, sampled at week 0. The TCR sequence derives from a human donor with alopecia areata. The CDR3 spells CASSAADYGELFF. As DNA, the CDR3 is TGTGCCAGCAGCGCTGCCGATTACGGGGAGCTGTTTTTT.